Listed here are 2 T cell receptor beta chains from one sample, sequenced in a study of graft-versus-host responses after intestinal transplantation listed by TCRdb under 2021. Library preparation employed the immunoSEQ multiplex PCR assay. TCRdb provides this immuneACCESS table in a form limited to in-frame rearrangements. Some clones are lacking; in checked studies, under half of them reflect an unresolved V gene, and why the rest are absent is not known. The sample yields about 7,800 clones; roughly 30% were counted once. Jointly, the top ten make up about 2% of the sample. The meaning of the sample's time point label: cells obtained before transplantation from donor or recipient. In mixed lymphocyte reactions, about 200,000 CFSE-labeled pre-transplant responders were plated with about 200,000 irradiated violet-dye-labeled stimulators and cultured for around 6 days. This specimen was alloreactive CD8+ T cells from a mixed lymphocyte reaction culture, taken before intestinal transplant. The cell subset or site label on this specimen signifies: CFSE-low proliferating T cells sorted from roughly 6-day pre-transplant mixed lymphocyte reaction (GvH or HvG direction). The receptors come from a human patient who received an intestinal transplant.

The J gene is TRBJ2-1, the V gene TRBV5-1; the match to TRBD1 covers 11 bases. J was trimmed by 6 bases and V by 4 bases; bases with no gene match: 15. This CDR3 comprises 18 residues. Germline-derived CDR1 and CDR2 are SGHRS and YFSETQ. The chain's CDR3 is CASSLTFTGTGGGNEQFF. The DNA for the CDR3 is TGCGCCAGCAGCCTAACCTTTACCGGGACAGGGGGTGGCAATGAGCAGTTCTTC. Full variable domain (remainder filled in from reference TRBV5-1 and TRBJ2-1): KAGVTQTPRYLIKTRGQQVTLSCSPISGHRSVSWYQQTPGQGLQFLFEYFSETQRNKGNFPGRFSGRQFSNSRSEMNVSTLELGDSALYLCASSLTFTGTGGGNEQFFGPGTRLTVL.

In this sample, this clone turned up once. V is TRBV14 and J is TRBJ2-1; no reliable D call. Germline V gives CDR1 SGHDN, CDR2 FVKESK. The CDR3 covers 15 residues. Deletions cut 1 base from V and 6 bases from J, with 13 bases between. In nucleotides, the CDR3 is TGTGCCAGCAGCCAAGGGGTAGCCAGAGGCAATGAGCAGTTCTTC. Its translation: CASSQGVARGNEQFF.